The TCR beta chain described here comes from a study of early T cells in non-severe SARS-CoV-2 infection. Attachment of unique molecular identifiers was made to individual cDNA molecules. One entry per CDR3 protein results from TCRdb running MiXCR on the 5' RACE reads. The sample yields 55,000 to 75,000 distinct CDR3 sequences, approximately 12% seen once. This clonotype was observed at least ten times. Material: whole blood. The sequence came from an adult who was a healthcare worker with PCR-confirmed SARS-CoV-2 infection or an uninfected control (not recorded which).

CDR3 in DNA: TGTGCCACCAGTGACCCGACTAGCGGGGGGTTTCAGGAGCAGTTCTTC. This translates into CATSDPTSGGFQEQFF. The gene calls are TRBV24-1 and TRBJ2-1, with 13 bases matching TRBD2. Trimming at V came to 4 bases and at J to 10 bases, leaving 9 bases not matched to a gene. CDR1 KGHDR and CDR2 SFDVKD come from the germline V gene. This CDR3 has 16 amino acids.